The 27 T cell receptor beta chains below come from one sample, sequenced in a study of T cell responses to AZD1222 COVID-19 vaccine. Data came from immunoSEQ multiplex PCR; TCRdb stores just in-frame clones and leaves some out. The sample contains 80,000 to 100,000 clones, roughly 90% of which appear only once. Sequencing was performed on peripheral blood, taken on day 0 of MenACWY control vaccination. All receptors derive from an adult in good health.

The chain uses TRBV7-7 and TRBJ1-1, with no clear D. Per the germline V gene, CDR1 is SSHAT and CDR2 is FNYEAQ (reference sequence). This CDR3 spans 10 amino acids. Deletions cut 0 bases from V and 10 bases from J, with 3 bases between. This chain's CDR3 is CASSLARAFF. CDR3 nucleotides: TGTGCCAGCAGCTTAGCTAGAGCTTTCTTT.

With regard to this clone: Within the sample, other DNA sequences also encode this same CDR3. The chain uses TRBV6-5 and TRBJ1-1; unclear D gene. CDR1 and CDR2 from the germline V gene are MNHEY and SVGAGI. V was trimmed by 4 bases and J by 1 base, leaving 10 bases between them. CDR3 length: 14 amino acids. CDR3 in DNA: TGTGCCAGCAGTTTGGGTCGGGGGAACACTGAAGCTTTCTTT. As protein: CASSLGRGNTEAFF.

V is TRBV10-3 and J is TRBJ1-2; no definite D call. The CDR3 totals 16 residues. V lost 0 bases to trimming and J lost 7 bases, with 18 bases between them. Germline V gene data show CDR1 as ENHRY and CDR2 as SYGVKD. The CDR3 DNA is TGTGCCATCAGTGAGTCGAAGAGTGAATTAACCTCTGGCTACACCTTC. Encoded protein: CAISESKSELTSGYTF.

The V and J genes are TRBV27 and TRBJ1-1; no clear D. This CDR3 is built from 13 residues. CDR1 is MNHEY, CDR2 SMNVEV, per germline (reference sequence). The ends were cut back, 3 bases at V and 12 bases at J, with 17 bases in the middle. DNA for the CDR3: TGTGCCAGCAGTTTGTCCCACCGGAGAGGGACTTTCTTT. Translating it yields CASSLSHRRGTFF.

The chain couples TRBV4-2 to TRBJ2-5; 11 nucleotides align to TRBD1. V was pared by 3 bases and J by 5 bases, with 5 bases of the junction left unmatched. Per germline, CDR1 LGHNA and CDR2 YNFKEQ. The CDR3 has 15 residues. The DNA for the CDR3 is TGTGCCAGCAGCCACCGGGACAGGGGGGAGGAGACCCAGTACTTC. Translated, it gives CASSHRDRGEETQYF.

V and J are TRBV4-1 and TRBJ1-5; tentative D call: TRBD1 (5 bases). The ends were cut back, 8 bases at V and 2 bases at J, with 10 bases in the middle. The germline CDR1 and CDR2 sequences are MGHRA and YSYEKL. The CDR3 consists of 13 residues. The CDR3 loop is CASSRRGNQPQHF. CDR3 nucleotide sequence: TGCGCCAGCTCCCGCAGGGGCAATCAGCCCCAGCATTTT.

This clone was seen more than once but under ten times. The chain has TRBV3-1 (or the pseudogene TRBV3-2) and TRBJ2-3; D possibly uses TRBD1 or TRBD2 (5 bases each). The CDR3 has 17 amino acids. The germline gives CDR1 LGHDT, CDR2 YNNKEL (reference sequence). V dropped 1 base and J dropped 1 base, with 15 bases sitting between them. This CDR3 reads CASSQVRQRGRTDTQYF. CDR3 DNA sequence: TGTGCCAGCAGCCAAGTCCGGCAGAGGGGACGCACAGATACGCAGTATTTT.

The chain links TRBV28 to TRBJ2-7; unclear D gene. Trimming took 6 bases from V and 1 from J, leaving 7 bases between them. The CDR3 has 12 amino acids. Germline V gene data show CDR1 as MDHEN and CDR2 as SYDVKM. This CDR3 is CASSLLSYEQYF. As DNA, the CDR3 is TGTGCCAGCAGCCTCCTATCCTACGAGCAGTACTTC.

The V gene is TRBV11-3, the J gene TRBJ2-1; 12 bases align to TRBD2. Losses at the gene ends were 5 bases for V and 6 bases for J; bases not matched to a gene: 5. The CDR3 contains 15 residues. Germline CDR1 SGHNT, CDR2 YENEEA. The CDR3 DNA reads TGTGCCAGCAGCCAAGGACTAGCGGGACTCAATGAGCAGTTCTTC. Its protein is CASSQGLAGLNEQFF. Full variable domain (rest looked up from reference TRBV11-3 and TRBJ2-1): EAGVVQSPRYKIIEKKQPVAFWCNPISGHNTLYWYLQNLGQGPELLIRYENEEAVDDSQLPKDRFSAERLKGVDSTLKIQPAELGDSAVYLCASSQGLAGLNEQFFGPGTRLTVL.

This rearrangement joins TRBV5-5 to TRBJ1-5; 11 bases match TRBD1. The length of the CDR3 is 15 residues. J lost 5 bases, V lost 4 bases, and 5 bases had no gene match. The germline V gene encodes CDR1 SGHKS and CDR2 YYEKEE (reference sequence). The CDR3 loop is CASSPGTGGDQPQHF. CDR3 bases: TGTGCCAGCAGCCCCGGGACAGGGGGGGATCAGCCCCAGCATTTT.

This chain joins TRBV3-1 (or the pseudogene TRBV3-2) and TRBJ2-7, with D possibly being TRBD2 (7 bases). This CDR3 is built from 15 residues. The germline CDR1 and CDR2 sequences are LGHDT and YNNKEL (reference sequence). The V and J ends lost 0 bases and 1 base respectively, with 10 bases between them. The CDR3 region is CASSQDRGGSYEQYF. CDR3 sequence (DNA): TGTGCCAGCAGCCAAGATAGGGGGGGATCCTACGAGCAGTACTTC.

The CDR3 is CARRLAGGHLLVQETQYF. Written as DNA, the CDR3 is TGTGCCAGGCGACTAGCGGGGGGGCATCTTCTTGTCCAGGAGACCCAGTACTTC. V usage is TRBV2 and J usage is TRBJ2-5, with 14 nucleotides matching TRBD2. Germline values: CDR1 SNHLY, CDR2 FYNNEI. The junction had 17 bases not matched to a gene; V was cut back by 9 bases and J by 5 bases. CDR3 length: 18 amino acids.

V gene TRBV6-2 or TRBV6-3 combines with J gene TRBJ1-2, with D possibly TRBD1 on 6 matching bases. The germline gives CDR1 MNHEY, CDR2 SVGEGT. Between the trimmed V and J ends, which lost 6 bases and 2 bases, there was a span of 16 bases. This CDR3 comprises 15 residues. The CDR3 sequence: CASSNAGTPNYGYTF. The DNA of the CDR3 is TGTGCCAGCAGCAACGCCGGGACACCAAACTATGGCTACACCTTC.

The chain uses TRBV13 and TRBJ1-5; D ambiguous. This CDR3 region has 14 residues. Per germline, CDR1 PRHDT and CDR2 FYEKMQ (reference sequence). Trimming took 3 bases from V and 5 from J, leaving 11 bases between them. The CDR3 bases are TGTGCCAGCAGCTTCGGGCAGAAAGATCAGCCCCAGCATTTT. The encoded protein is CASSFGQKDQPQHF.

The chain uses TRBV6-5 and TRBJ2-7, with D perhaps TRBD1 or TRBD2 (5 bases each). This CDR3 spans 15 amino acids. V was shortened by 1 base and J by 6 bases, with 16 bases between the two germline ends. The germline gives CDR1 MNHEY, CDR2 SVGAGI. The CDR3 protein is CASSYFGAKRSEQYF. The CDR3 nucleotides are TGTGCCAGCAGTTACTTCGGGGCTAAAAGAAGCGAGCAGTACTTC.

There are a few counts of this clone. The rearrangement uses TRBV19 and TRBJ2-2; D unresolved. The CDR3 is 14 amino acids. Per germline, CDR1 LNHDA and CDR2 SQIVND (reference sequence). V was cut by 1 base and J by 4 bases, with 7 bases left in between. CDR3 region: CASSIVQPTGELFF. The CDR3 region has the DNA TGTGCCAGTAGTATAGTGCAACCCACCGGGGAGCTGTTTTTT. The full variable domain, completed using reference TRBV19 and TRBJ2-2, is DGGITQSPKYLFRKEGQNVTLSCEQNLNHDAMYWYRQDPGQGLRLIYYSQIVNDFQKGDIAEGYSVSREKKESFPLTVTSAQKNPTAFYLCASSIVQPTGELFFGEGSRLTVL.

The rearrangement links TRBV6-2 or TRBV6-3 to TRBJ2-5; tentatively, D is TRBD1 (6 bases). From germline, CDR1 is MNHEY and CDR2 SVGEGT. The CDR3 consists of 19 residues. The ends were cut back, 0 bases at V and 5 bases at J, with 25 bases in the middle. DNA of the CDR3: TGTGCCAGCAGTTACTCACCCCTCGGAAGGGGACACCATGTTGAGACCCAGTACTTC. Encoded protein: CASSYSPLGRGHHVETQYF.

The rearrangement uses TRBV10-1 and TRBJ1-1; the D is unclear. This CDR3 has 16 residues. Per germline, CDR1 WNHNN and CDR2 SYGVQD (reference sequence). Trimming removed 0 bases at V and 3 bases at J, with 14 bases between. The CDR3 is CASSESRREGDTEAFF. The CDR3 nucleotides read TGCGCCAGCAGTGAGTCGAGGCGGGAAGGTGACACTGAAGCTTTCTTT.

This clone was observed once. For the CDR3, the DNA is TGCGCCAGCAGCTTGCTAATCAGCTACAATGAGCAGTTCTTC. Translation gives CASSLLISYNEQFF. This chain uses TRBV5-1 with TRBJ2-1; the D is unclear. V lost 1 base, J lost 3 bases, and 8 bases lay in between. The germline V gene encodes CDR1 SGHRS and CDR2 YFSETQ. The CDR3 length is 14 residues. The whole variable domain, filled in from reference TRBV5-1 and TRBJ2-1, reads KAGVTQTPRYLIKTRGQQVTLSCSPISGHRSVSWYQQTPGQGLQFLFEYFSETQRNKGNFPGRFSGRQFSNSRSEMNVSTLELGDSALYLCASSLLISYNEQFFGPGTRLTVL.

A note on this clone: One end of the junction is discordant with germline, which a read error may explain. The chain couples TRBV12-5 to TRBJ2-1; the D gene is possibly TRBD2 (6 bases). CDR3 length: 15 amino acids. CDR1 and CDR2 (germline): LGHNT, FRNRAP. CDR3 DNA: TGTGCTAGTGGTTCGCCCAGCGGGTCCTACAATGAACAGTTCTTC. Residues: CASGSPSGSYNEQFF.

The V call is TRBV25-1, the J call TRBJ1-3; D unclear. Germline V CDR1 and CDR2: MGHDK, SYGVNS. The CDR3 totals 15 residues. V lost 7 bases and J lost 3, with 16 bases in between. The CDR3 bases are TGTGCCAGCACAAAGATCGGGGTCTATGGAAACACCATATATTTT. Amino acids: CASTKIGVYGNTIYF.

The CDR3 reads CASSQDLAGSTDTQYF. As DNA, the CDR3 is TGCGCCAGCAGCCAAGACCTAGCGGGCAGCACAGATACGCAGTATTTT. J is TRBJ2-3 and V is TRBV4-1; 8 positions agree with TRBD2. The CDR3 consists of 16 residues. J gave up 0 bases and V 0 bases, and 2 bases lay outside the gene matches. Germline V CDR1 and CDR2: MGHRA, YSYEKL.

This clone was picked up a small number of times. The J gene is TRBJ1-5, the V gene TRBV30; maybe TRBD1 (6 bases). The V gene lost 5 bases and the J gene lost 8 bases, with 25 bases spanning the gap. Germline CDR1 GTSNPN, CDR2 SVGIG (reference sequence). This CDR3 contains 16 residues. The CDR3 loop reads CAWSGGGTAGHEPQHF. The DNA for the CDR3 is TGTGCCTGGTCGGGAGGGGGGACGGCAGGGCACGAGCCCCAGCATTTT.

The chain employs TRBV15 and TRBJ2-5; 10 bases are a match to TRBD1. Germline CDR1 is LNHNV and CDR2 is YYDKDF (reference sequence). The CDR3 runs to 17 residues. V shed 3 bases and J 5 bases; nucleotides not matched to a gene: 12. This CDR3 reads CATSRGSGQGIGETQYF. In DNA, the CDR3 is TGTGCCACCAGCAGGGGATCGGGACAGGGGATTGGCGAGACCCAGTACTTC. Supplemented by reference TRBV15 and TRBJ2-5, the full variable domain reads DAMVIQNPRYQVTQFGKPVTLSCSQTLNHNVMYWYQQKSSQAPKLLFHYYDKDFNNEADTPDNFQSRRPNTSFCFLDIRSPGLGDTAMYLCATSRGSGQGIGETQYFGPGTRLLVL.

The chain combines TRBV4-3 with TRBJ1-3; no reliable D call. Germline CDR1 and CDR2: LGHNA and YSLEER. V lost 1 base and J lost 3, with 16 bases in between. CDR3 size: 17 residues. Here the CDR3 DNA reads TGCGCCAGCAGCCAAGTAATTAACGCAGAAGTTGGAAACACCATATATTTT. This translates into CASSQVINAEVGNTIYF.

The chain has TRBV4-1 and TRBJ1-3; 7 nucleotides agree with TRBD1. The V and J ends lost 4 bases and 4 bases, in that order; junction bases with no gene match: 7. The germline gives CDR1 MGHRA, CDR2 YSYEKL. The CDR3 runs 15 residues. The CDR3 DNA reads TGCGCCAGCAGCCTGGGACAGTCCGCCGGAAACACCATATATTTT. This encodes CASSLGQSAGNTIYF.

The sample holds a few counts of this clone. The chain uses TRBV24-1 and TRBJ1-6; unclear D gene. The CDR3 runs to 14 residues. The ends were cut back, 4 bases at V and 15 bases at J, with 18 bases in the middle. Looked up from germline, CDR1 is KGHDR and CDR2 is SFDVKD. The CDR3 DNA reads as TGTGCCACCAGTGACCCACAAGCGGGAGCGCTCCTCCACTTT. Residues: CATSDPQAGALLHF.